Below are 19 T cell receptor beta chains sequenced from a single sample in a study of cytomegalovirus exposure and HLA in healthy donors. A multiplex PCR was run with 60 Vbeta primers and 13 Jbeta primers. Clones were read by immunoSEQ multiplex PCR, and TCRdb kept only the in-frame ones, dropping some. This sample has over 150,000 clones; approximately 81% occur once, and the top ten carry 1.2% to 1.5%. The sequenced sample consisted of PBMCs. Receptor source: a young man in good health and CMV-seronegative.

This chain joins TRBV11-3 and TRBJ1-1; D ambiguous. The germline V gene has CDR1 SGHNT and CDR2 YENEEA. The V gene lost 3 bases and the J gene lost 0 bases, with 8 bases spanning the gap. The length of the CDR3 is 14 residues. This CDR3 is CASSLGGMNTEAFF. Written as DNA, the CDR3 is TGTGCCAGCAGCTTGGGCGGGATGAACACTGAAGCTTTCTTT.

V usage is TRBV29-1 and J usage is TRBJ2-1, with D perhaps matching TRBD2 (6 bases). Germline loops: CDR1 SQVTM, CDR2 ANQGSEA. V lost 5 bases to trimming and J lost 7 bases, with 18 bases between them. This CDR3 is built from 14 residues. This CDR3 is CSVTGGAVWNEQFF. The CDR3 DNA reads as TGCAGCGTTACAGGCGGGGCCGTATGGAATGAGCAGTTCTTC.

The gene calls are TRBV5-1 and TRBJ2-3; the D gene is possibly TRBD2 (6 bases). Looked up from germline, CDR1 is SGHRS and CDR2 is YFSETQ. Trimming shortened V by 1 base and J by 4 bases, and 16 bases separated the two germline ends. The CDR3 spans 16 residues. CDR3 in DNA: TGCGCCAGCAGCTTGACGCTAGCGAGAGTCGCAGATACGCAGTATTTT. The encoded protein is CASSLTLARVADTQYF. The full variable domain, completed using reference TRBV5-1 and TRBJ2-3, is KAGVTQTPRYLIKTRGQQVTLSCSPISGHRSVSWYQQTPGQGLQFLFEYFSETQRNKGNFPGRFSGRQFSNSRSEMNVSTLELGDSALYLCASSLTLARVADTQYFGPGTRLTVL.

This clone was seen only a few times. V gene TRBV27 combines with J gene TRBJ1-2; D is undetermined. Germline loops: CDR1 MNHEY, CDR2 SMNVEV (reference sequence). V lost 10 bases, J lost 4 bases, and 19 bases lay in between. This CDR3 has 14 residues. The CDR3, as DNA: TGTGCCACCCCTCTGGATGGCGGATTCTATGGCTACACCTTC. Translated: CATPLDGGFYGYTF.

The chain recombines TRBV7-2 with TRBJ2-7; TRBD2 matches at 7 bases. The V and J ends lost 1 base and 4 bases, in that order; junction bases with no gene match: 4. Germline V gene sequence: CDR1 SGHTA, CDR2 FQGNSA. This CDR3 is 14 amino acids long. This CDR3 is CASSLGPGGYEQYF. The CDR3 coding sequence is TGTGCCAGCAGCTTAGGTCCGGGGGGATACGAGCAGTACTTC.

The chain employs TRBV4-3 and TRBJ1-4; TRBD1 is a possible D gene (5 bases). The V end lost 0 bases, the J end lost 3 bases, and 11 bases lay between the germline ends. The CDR3 has 16 amino acids. Per germline, CDR1 LGHNA and CDR2 YSLEER. CDR3 in amino acids: CASSQDGGAANEKLFF. The CDR3 region has the DNA TGCGCCAGCAGCCAAGATGGAGGGGCTGCTAATGAAAAACTGTTTTTT.

CDR3 region: CAWSRTGGIDTQYF. CDR3 DNA sequence: TGTGCCTGGAGCCGGACAGGGGGGATAGATACGCAGTATTTT. The chain carries TRBV30 and TRBJ2-3; TRBD1 agrees at 10 bases. V lost 3 bases to trimming and J lost 5 bases; unmatched junction nucleotides: 5. Per germline, CDR1 GTSNPN and CDR2 SVGIG (reference sequence). CDR3 length: 14 residues.

This clone was found once. The gene calls are TRBV5-4 and TRBJ1-2; 8 bases are a match to TRBD1. The V segment lost 2 bases and the J segment 11 bases; nucleotides outside the gene matches: 5. CDR1 is SGHNT, CDR2 YYREEE, per germline (reference sequence). The CDR3 is made up of 12 amino acids. Written as DNA, the CDR3 is TGTGCCAGCAGCTTCGGACAGGGAAAATACACCTTC. Residues: CASSFGQGKYTF.

The chain uses TRBV18 and TRBJ2-2; a possible D gene is TRBD1 (6 bases). This CDR3 region has 15 residues. Germline-derived CDR1 and CDR2 are KGHSH and LQKENI. The germline V and J ends were trimmed by 3 bases and 3 bases, with 11 bases remaining between them. This CDR3 reads CASSPLQGDTGELFF. The CDR3 region has the DNA TGTGCCAGCTCACCGTTACAGGGTGACACCGGGGAGCTGTTTTTT.

This clone was found once. The J gene is TRBJ2-3, the V gene TRBV6-5; maybe TRBD2 (5 bases). Trimming took off 0 bases at V and 5 bases at J, with 15 bases between the two ends. The CDR3 covers 16 residues. CDR1 is MNHEY and CDR2 is SVGAGI in the germline V gene. The CDR3 sequence is CASSYSKGLGIDTQYF. The CDR3 DNA reads as TGTGCCAGCAGTTACTCGAAAGGACTGGGTATAGATACGCAGTATTTT.

The rearrangement links TRBV15 to TRBJ2-5, with 8 bases matching TRBD2. With 5 bases clipped from V and 2 bases from J, the junction kept 4 bases outside the gene matches. From germline, CDR1 is LNHNV and CDR2 YYDKDF (reference sequence). This CDR3 has 14 residues. In DNA, the CDR3 is TGTGCCACCAGCCTCGGACTAGCTCAAGAGACCCAGTACTTC. Protein sequence: CATSLGLAQETQYF.

The genes are TRBV6-1 and TRBJ2-3; the D gene is possibly TRBD1 (6 bases). The V end was cut by 1 base, the J end by 6 bases, with 17 bases between. This CDR3 is 16 amino acids long. The germline V gene has CDR1 MNHNS and CDR2 SASEGT. The CDR3 loop reads CASSEEGGGGMDTQYF. In DNA, the CDR3 is TGTGCCAGCAGTGAAGAGGGTGGTGGGGGCATGGATACGCAGTATTTT.

The chain combines TRBV5-6 with TRBJ1-1; perhaps TRBD1 as D (6 bases). The V gene's germline CDR1 is SGHDT and CDR2 YYEEEE. The CDR3 runs 14 residues. V dropped 0 bases and J dropped 5 bases, with 11 bases sitting between them. CDR3 amino acids: CASSLGDTTTEAFF. The CDR3 region has the DNA TGTGCCAGCAGCTTGGGGGACACCACAACTGAAGCTTTCTTT.

V and J are TRBV28 and TRBJ2-7; D ambiguous. V lost 0 bases and J 1 base, leaving 7 bases between the germline ends. The CDR3 length is 14 residues. The germline gives CDR1 MDHEN, CDR2 SYDVKM. CDR3 sequence (DNA): TGTGCCAGCAGTTTATGGGAGAGTTCCTACGAGCAGTACTTC. Translating it yields CASSLWESSYEQYF.

The V gene is TRBV6-6, the J gene TRBJ2-7; 7 positions match TRBD1. Germline V gene lookup returns CDR1 MNHNY and CDR2 SVGAGI (reference sequence). CDR3 length: 16 residues. The ends lost 4 bases at V and 2 bases at J; junction bases unmatched: 11. CDR3: CASSFTATGTAYEQYF. DNA for the CDR3: TGTGCCAGCAGTTTTACAGCGACTGGGACAGCCTACGAGCAGTACTTC.

The V call is TRBV6-1, the J call TRBJ1-6; weak D call: TRBD1 (5 bases). V was clipped by 3 bases and J by 7 bases, with 7 bases between them. The CDR3 totals 13 residues. Germline lookup yields CDR1 MNHNS and CDR2 SASEGT. The CDR3 loop reads CASSDRENSPLHF. The CDR3 nucleotides read TGTGCCAGCAGTGACAGGGAAAATTCACCCCTCCACTTT.

The genes are TRBV5-1 and TRBJ2-1; 10 nucleotides line up with TRBD1. The germline CDR1 and CDR2 sequences are SGHRS and YFSETQ. V shed 0 bases, J shed 4 bases, and the junction held 4 bases outside the gene matches. The CDR3 is made up of 16 amino acids. CDR3 amino acids: CASSLGDRGGYNEQFF. The CDR3 bases are TGCGCCAGCAGCTTGGGGGACAGGGGAGGGTACAATGAGCAGTTCTTC.

The chain has TRBV29-1 and TRBJ2-3; TRBD1 matches 7 bases. The CDR3 covers 14 residues. The ends lost 6 bases at V and 2 bases at J; junction bases unmatched: 8. Germline-derived CDR1 and CDR2 are SQVTM and ANQGSEA. The CDR3 sequence: CSVEGDRDTDTQYF. DNA of the CDR3: TGCAGCGTAGAGGGGGACAGAGACACAGATACGCAGTATTTT.

The chain combines TRBV19 with TRBJ2-2; D is possibly TRBD1 (6 bases). The ends were cut back, 7 bases at V and 6 bases at J, with 15 bases in the middle. Germline CDR1 LNHDA, CDR2 SQIVND (reference sequence). This CDR3 is 14 amino acids long. CDR3: CASTINRAPGELFF. CDR3 DNA sequence: TGTGCCAGTACCATTAACAGGGCTCCCGGGGAGCTGTTTTTT.